This TCR beta chain was profiled in a study of blood T cell repertoires in COVID-19 (dated by TCRdb to between 2020 and 2021). In the study overall: Samples from collaborators originated in the United States, Italy and Spain and spanned both the acute and convalescent phases of COVID-19. Samples were obtained from the ongoing ImmuneRACE study (first 160 participants) and from 1,200 or so subjects provided by 6 global collaborators. HLA class I and class II types, where available, came from metadata supplied by the sample provider rather than from assay-based typing. A de-identified subject ID, COVID-19 status, age in years and sex were almost always included in the sample metadata. The repertoires were made available in a free public database intended to serve as a resource for research on the immune response to SARS-CoV-2. The dataset comprised deeply sampled blood TCRbeta repertoires from subjects exposed to, actively infected with, or recovered from COVID-19. The material from the prospective study consisted of cDNA or gDNA derived from T cells, B-cell-depleted T cells, or PBMCs.

The CDR1 and CDR2 encoded by the germline V gene are MNHEY and SVGAGI. Trimming removed 2 bases from V and 4 bases from J; the gene matches leave 6 bases unexplained. The CDR3 starts with the cysteine, ends with the phenylalanine, and has 15 residues. Only the CDR3 DNA stays, 45 bases, in frame from base 1. As to this clone: The clone's antigen remains unknown. No per-base quality is available; no much larger clone lies one base away.

The study at large found these results: How much clinical and demographic metadata was included differed by source and by participant, and the metadata was provided uncurated.

Each collaborating institution followed its own protocols to collect whole blood in K2EDTA tubes. For TCRbeta analysis, collaborator samples were shipped as frozen whole blood, as isolated PBMCs, or as DNA extracted from either sample type. TCRbeta CDR3 regions were amplified from genomic DNA using the immunoSEQ Assay, a bias-controlled multiplex PCR. The study's processing was this. Within the assay, amplification of reference gene primers was used to estimate how many nucleated cells each sample contained. To quantify the absolute abundance of each unique TCRbeta CDR3 rearrangement, sequence reads were collapsed and filtered. For each sample, productive Simpson clonality was calculated as the square root of Simpson's diversity index across productive rearrangements. Here the immuneACCESS table is served through TCRdb, limited to in-frame sequences with V and J called. Missing clones are a known gap in these copies; in checked studies unresolved V genes cover under half, and the rest lacks a known reason. V and J calls and clone size are copied from that table; D and trimming were computed from the DNA. The sample contains 130,000 to 150,000 clones, around 84% of them found a single time. The ten largest clones represent less than 3.5% of the sample.

This sequence uses TRBV6-5 and TRBJ2-3, with TRBD2 matching 7 junction bases. The material sequenced was peripheral blood. This TCR was recovered from a human donor with acute or convalescent COVID-19. The donor label of this sample is uncertain. The sequenced DNA: TGTGCCAGCAGTTACCAGCGGGGACCCTCAGATACGCAGTATTTT. This codes for CASSYQRGPSDTQYF.